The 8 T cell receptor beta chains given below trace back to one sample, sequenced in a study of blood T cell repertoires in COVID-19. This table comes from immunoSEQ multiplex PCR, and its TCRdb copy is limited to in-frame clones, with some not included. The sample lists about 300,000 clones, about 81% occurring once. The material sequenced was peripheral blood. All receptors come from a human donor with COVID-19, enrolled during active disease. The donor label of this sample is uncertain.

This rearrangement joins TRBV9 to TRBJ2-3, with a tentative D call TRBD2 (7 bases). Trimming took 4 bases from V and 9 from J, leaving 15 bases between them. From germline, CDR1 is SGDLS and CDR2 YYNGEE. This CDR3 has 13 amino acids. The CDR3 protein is CASSLDTGGTQYF. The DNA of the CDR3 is TGTGCCAGCAGCCTTGATACGGGGGGCACGCAGTATTTT.

The CDR3 coding sequence is TGTGCCAGCACCGACAGGGTAGTTTGGGAAAAACTGTTTTTT. Translation: CASTDRVVWEKLFF. The rearrangement joins TRBV2 to TRBJ1-4, with 7 bases aligning to TRBD1. Losses at the gene ends were 7 bases for V and 8 bases for J; bases not matched to a gene: 10. Germline CDR1 and CDR2: SNHLY and FYNNEI. The CDR3 totals 14 residues.

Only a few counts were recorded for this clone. CDR3 loop: CASSLEGAETEAFF. In nucleotides, the CDR3 is TGCGCCAGCAGCTTGGAGGGGGCAGAGACTGAAGCTTTCTTT. The chain carries TRBV5-1 and TRBJ1-1; 7 bases align to TRBD1. The CDR3 spans 14 residues. In germline, CDR1 is SGHRS, CDR2 YFSETQ. The V gene end was trimmed by 0 bases and the J gene end by 5 bases; junction bases not matched to a gene: 4.

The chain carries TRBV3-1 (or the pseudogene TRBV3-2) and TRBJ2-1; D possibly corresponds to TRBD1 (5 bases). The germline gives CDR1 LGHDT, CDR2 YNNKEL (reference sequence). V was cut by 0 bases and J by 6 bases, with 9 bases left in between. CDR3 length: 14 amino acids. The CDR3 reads CASSQDLRGNEQFF. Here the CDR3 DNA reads TGTGCCAGCAGCCAAGATCTAAGGGGCAATGAGCAGTTCTTC.

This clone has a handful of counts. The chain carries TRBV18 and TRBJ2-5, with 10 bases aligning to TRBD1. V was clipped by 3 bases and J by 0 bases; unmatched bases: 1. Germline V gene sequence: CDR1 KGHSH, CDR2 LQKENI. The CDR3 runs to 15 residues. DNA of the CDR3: TGTGCCAGCTCACCGGGACAGGGGTACCAAGAGACCCAGTACTTC. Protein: CASSPGQGYQETQYF.

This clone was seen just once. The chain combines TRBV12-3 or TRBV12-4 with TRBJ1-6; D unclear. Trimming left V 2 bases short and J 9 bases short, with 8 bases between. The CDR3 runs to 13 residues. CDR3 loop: CASSLRAASPLHF. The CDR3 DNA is TGTGCCAGCAGTTTAAGAGCGGCTTCACCCCTCCACTTT.

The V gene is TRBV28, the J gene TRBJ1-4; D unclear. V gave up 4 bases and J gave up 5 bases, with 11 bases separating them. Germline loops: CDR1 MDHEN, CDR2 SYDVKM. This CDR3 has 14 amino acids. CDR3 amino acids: CASSSTILNEKLFF. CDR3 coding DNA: TGTGCCAGCAGTTCGACAATTCTAAATGAAAAACTGTTTTTT.

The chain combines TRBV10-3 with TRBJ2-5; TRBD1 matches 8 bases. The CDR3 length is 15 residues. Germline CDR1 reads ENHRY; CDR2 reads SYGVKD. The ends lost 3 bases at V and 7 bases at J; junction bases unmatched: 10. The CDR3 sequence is CAISDDGAGGRTQYF. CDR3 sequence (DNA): TGTGCCATCAGTGACGATGGGGCAGGGGGCAGGACCCAGTACTTC.